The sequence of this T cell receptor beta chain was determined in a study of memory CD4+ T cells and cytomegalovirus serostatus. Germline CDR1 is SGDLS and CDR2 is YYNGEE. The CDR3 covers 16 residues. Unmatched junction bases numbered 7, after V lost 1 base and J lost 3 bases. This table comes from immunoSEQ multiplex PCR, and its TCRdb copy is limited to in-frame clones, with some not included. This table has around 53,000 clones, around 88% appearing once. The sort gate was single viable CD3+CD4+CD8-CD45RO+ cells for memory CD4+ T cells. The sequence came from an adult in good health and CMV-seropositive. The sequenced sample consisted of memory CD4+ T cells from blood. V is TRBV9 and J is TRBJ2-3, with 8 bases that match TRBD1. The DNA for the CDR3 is TGTGCCAGCAGCGTACTCCCCGGACAGGGTACAGATACGCAGTATTTT. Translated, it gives CASSVLPGQGTDTQYF.